The clone carrying this TCR beta chain was counted a few times. Clones were sequenced by immunoSEQ multiplex PCR, and TCRdb holds only the in-frame ones, with some missing. Of about 81,000 clones listed, 81% are singletons. This sample stems from a study of technical replicates of blood from several donors. Germline CDR1 reads SGHNT; CDR2 reads YYREEE (reference sequence). The CDR3 loop spans 16 amino acids. Trimming removed 4 bases from V and 2 bases from J; junction bases left unmatched: 9. This sequence was found in a human donor in good health. Some clones in this sample may be carry-over from other donors' samples. The J gene is TRBJ2-5, the V gene TRBV5-4; TRBD1 matches 9 bases. Source material: PBMCs. CDR3 bases: TGTGCCAGCAGCCCTAGGACAGGGGAACGGCAAGAGACCCAGTACTTC. Its translation: CASSPRTGERQETQYF.